This TCR beta chain came from a study of blood T cell repertoires in COVID-19. At the level of the study: The United States, Italy and Spain provided the acute and convalescent COVID-19 samples. Sources were T cells, B-cell-depleted T cells, or PBMCs; the material itself was cDNA or gDNA.

Authors' analysis steps: Amplification of reference gene primers was used by the study to estimate nucleated cell counts. Profiled with immunoSEQ multiplex PCR; TCRdb holds only in-frame clones, not every one. V, J and clone size are taken as reported in that table, and D and trimming were inferred from the DNA itself. The data hold some 120,000 clones, with around four fifths observed a single time. Germline-derived CDR1 and CDR2 are SGHDT and YYEEEE. Trimming cost V 0 bases and J 4 bases; bases outside gene matches: 7. CDR3 length: 16 residues. This sequence joins TRBV5-6 and TRBJ1-2; 9 bases line up with TRBD1. Material: peripheral blood. The receptor was isolated from a man aged 30 to 39 with acute or convalescent COVID-19. CDR3 region: CASSLVDRGFSYGYTF. CDR3 nucleotides: TGTGCCAGCAGCTTGGTGGACAGGGGATTCAGCTATGGCTACACCTTC.